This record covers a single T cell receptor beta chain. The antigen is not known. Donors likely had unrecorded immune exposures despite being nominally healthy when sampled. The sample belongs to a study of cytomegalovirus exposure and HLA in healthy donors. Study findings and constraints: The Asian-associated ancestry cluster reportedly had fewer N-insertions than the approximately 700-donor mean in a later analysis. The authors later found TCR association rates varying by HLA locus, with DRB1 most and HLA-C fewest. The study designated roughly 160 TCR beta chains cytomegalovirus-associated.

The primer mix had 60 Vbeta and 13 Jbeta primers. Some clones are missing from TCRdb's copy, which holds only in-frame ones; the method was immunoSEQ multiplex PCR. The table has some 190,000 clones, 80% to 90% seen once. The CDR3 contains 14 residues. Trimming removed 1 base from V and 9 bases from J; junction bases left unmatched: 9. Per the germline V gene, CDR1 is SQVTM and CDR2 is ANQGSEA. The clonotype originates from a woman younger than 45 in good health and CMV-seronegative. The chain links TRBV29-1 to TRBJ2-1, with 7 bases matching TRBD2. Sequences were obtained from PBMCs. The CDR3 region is CSVEGGTGGIEQFF. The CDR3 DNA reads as TGCAGCGTTGAAGGGGGGACGGGGGGAATTGAGCAGTTCTTC.